Shown below are 13 T cell receptor beta chains from a single sample sequenced in a study of blood T cell repertoires in COVID-19. TCRdb's table, derived via immunoSEQ multiplex PCR, lists solely in-frame clones and lacks some. The sample records 150,000 to 200,000 clones, roughly 70% being singletons. Sequenced material: peripheral blood. These TCRs come from a woman of 80 years or more with acute or convalescent COVID-19.

CDR3 in DNA: TGTGCCAGTAGTTGGTTAGGGAGGAACACTGAAGCTTTCTTT. It encodes CASSWLGRNTEAFF. The rearrangement links TRBV19 to TRBJ1-1, with D uncertain. Germline V gene lookup returns CDR1 LNHDA and CDR2 SQIVND (reference sequence). This CDR3 spans 14 amino acids. Trimming shortened V by 5 bases and J by 1 base, and 11 bases separated the two germline ends.

The sample holds a few counts of this clone. V usage is TRBV6-5 and J usage is TRBJ2-3; 8 bases are shared with TRBD1. Germline lookup yields CDR1 MNHEY and CDR2 SVGAGI. The ends lost 1 base at V and 4 bases at J; junction bases unmatched: 7. The CDR3 runs 16 residues. The CDR3 DNA is TGTGCCAGCAGTTACTGGACAGGGTCGAGCCCAGATACGCAGTATTTT. This sequence encodes CASSYWTGSSPDTQYF.

V gene TRBV11-2 combines with J gene TRBJ2-5; 8 nucleotides line up with TRBD1. Germline CDR1 reads SGHAT; CDR2 reads FQNNGV. The V and J ends lost 5 bases and 7 bases, in that order; junction bases with no gene match: 9. The CDR3 length is 14 residues. CDR3 DNA: TGTGCCAGCAGCCGACCCGGGACAGGCGGGACCCAGTACTTC. Amino acids: CASSRPGTGGTQYF.

This clone was seen a handful of times. V is TRBV6-1 and J is TRBJ1-3; D gene ambiguous. The CDR3 contains 16 residues. The germline gives CDR1 MNHNS, CDR2 SASEGT. V lost 2 bases, J lost 0 bases, and 11 bases lay in between. The CDR3 nucleotides are TGTGCCAGCAGTGAACTTCAGGCGATCTCTGGAAACACCATATATTTT. This translates into CASSELQAISGNTIYF.

The chain links TRBV10-3 to TRBJ1-4; the match to TRBD1 covers 8 bases. There are 15 residues in the CDR3. The germline V gene has CDR1 ENHRY and CDR2 SYGVKD. V was clipped by 0 bases and J by 6 bases; unmatched bases: 3. The CDR3 coding sequence is TGTGCCATCAGTGAGTCGAAGACAGGGGATGAAAAACTGTTTTTT. This gives the protein CAISESKTGDEKLFF.

V and J are TRBV9 and TRBJ2-5; D is unclear. The V gene lost 3 bases and the J gene lost 2 bases, with 8 bases spanning the gap. The CDR3 extends over 13 amino acids. The germline gives CDR1 SGDLS, CDR2 YYNGEE. This CDR3 is CASSGLVQETQYF. CDR3 DNA: TGTGCCAGCAGCGGACTCGTGCAAGAGACCCAGTACTTC.

The chain combines TRBV15 with TRBJ1-3, with D unclear. The V end lost 0 bases, the J end lost 9 bases, and 15 bases lay between the germline ends. This CDR3 comprises 15 residues. The V gene's germline CDR1 is LNHNV and CDR2 YYDKDF (reference sequence). CDR3 loop: CATSRDLGEAGTIYF. The CDR3 nucleotides are TGTGCCACCAGCAGAGATCTCGGGGAAGCCGGCACCATATATTTT.

The rearrangement uses TRBV18 and TRBJ2-5; D remains unclear. CDR3 length: 14 amino acids. In germline, CDR1 is KGHSH, CDR2 LQKENI. The V and J ends lost 0 bases and 2 bases respectively, with 7 bases between them. The CDR3 loop reads CASSPPNFQETQYF. Written as DNA, the CDR3 is TGTGCCAGCTCACCACCTAACTTTCAAGAGACCCAGTACTTC. Using reference TRBV18 and TRBJ2-5 for the parts outside the CDR3, the full variable domain is NAGVMQNPRHLVRRRGQEARLRCSPMKGHSHVYWYRQLPEEGLKFMVYLQKENIIDESGMPKERFSAEFPKEGPSILRIQQVVRGDSAAYFCASSPPNFQETQYFGPGTRLLVL.

This clone came up once. The chain recombines TRBV21-1 with TRBJ2-7; TRBD1 is the table's D call and was not checked against the DNA. TRBV21-1 is a known pseudogene. This CDR3 comprises 12 residues. The chain's CDR3 is CASRGRDIEQYF. For the CDR3, the DNA is TGTGCCAGCAGGGGCCGAGATATCGAGCAGTACTTC.

This clone was seen a handful of times. V is TRBV6-5 and J is TRBJ1-2; 7 positions agree with TRBD1. Looked up from germline, CDR1 is MNHEY and CDR2 is SVGAGI. The CDR3 covers 13 residues. V was clipped by 5 bases and J by 3 bases; unmatched bases: 3. This chain's CDR3 is CASSNRGDYGYTF. The CDR3 DNA reads TGTGCCAGCAGTAACAGGGGAGACTATGGCTACACCTTC.

A few counts support this clone. The rearrangement uses TRBV28 and TRBJ1-5, with D possibly being TRBD1 (5 bases). This CDR3 contains 16 residues. From germline, CDR1 is MDHEN and CDR2 SYDVKM. V was pared by 8 bases and J by 3 bases, with 20 bases between. The CDR3 DNA follows: TGTGCCAGCCGGACTCCAGGGAGGGGCTTCAATCAGCCCCAGCATTTT. It yields the protein CASRTPGRGFNQPQHF.

The J gene is TRBJ2-1, the V gene TRBV9, with 13 nucleotides matching TRBD2. The J segment lost 8 bases and the V segment lost 3 bases, leaving 8 bases of the junction unmatched. Germline CDR1 SGDLS, CDR2 YYNGEE. The length of the CDR3 is 16 residues. The DNA of the CDR3 is TGTGCCAGCAGCGCGGGGGGACTAGCGGGATTTGATGAGCAGTTCTTC. Protein: CASSAGGLAGFDEQFF.

The V call is TRBV12-3 or TRBV12-4, the J call TRBJ2-2; a weak D match, TRBD2 (5 bases). The CDR3 is 12 residues long. V was cut by 7 bases and J by 3 bases, with 6 bases left in between. The CDR3 nucleotides read TGTGCCAGCACCGGGGACACCGGGGAGCTGTTTTTT. It specifies CASTGDTGELFF.